This TCR beta chain was captured in a study of cytomegalovirus exposure and HLA in healthy donors. Findings of the study overall: One cluster of highly shared sequence variants probably arose as a sequencing artifact. In a later analysis, a genetic analysis reported fewer productive-TCR N-insertions in an Asian-associated ancestry cluster than the cohort average. A few chains linked to CMV were shown in vitro to be specific for CMV antigens.

V lost 5 bases, J lost 2 bases, and 9 bases stayed unmatched. Germline V gene data show CDR1 as SGHTA and CDR2 as FQGNSA. CDR3 size: 15 residues. On this clone: Its antigen remains unknown.

PCR was performed using 60 Vbeta and 13 Jbeta primers. Measured with immunoSEQ multiplex PCR; TCRdb has only the in-frame clones, and not every one. The table lists about 40,000 clones, 50% of them singletons, with about 12% in the top ten. The TCR sequence derives from a human donor in good health. J is TRBJ2-7 and V is TRBV7-2; the match to TRBD1 covers 7 bases. Sequencing input: PBMCs. CDR3 loop: CASSASGTVAYEQYF. In nucleotides, the CDR3 is TGTGCCAGCAGCGCCTCCGGGACAGTCGCCTACGAGCAGTACTTC.